The 13 T cell receptor beta chains below come from one sample, sequenced in a study of shared clonotypes between healthy human individuals. The repertoire was sequenced with immunoSEQ multiplex PCR; TCRdb's copy has only in-frame clones and lacks some. Seen here are 450,000 to 500,000 clones, roughly 80% observed once, and the top ten hold about 12%. Material for sequencing was PBMCs. Every receptor here comes from a middle-aged woman in good health. Some clones in this sample may be carry-over from other donors' samples.

The chain carries TRBV18 and TRBJ2-3; the D gene is possibly TRBD1 (6 bases). V lost 6 bases, J lost 0 bases, and 16 bases lay in between. The germline CDR1 and CDR2 sequences are KGHSH and LQKENI. The CDR3 covers 16 residues. This chain's CDR3 is CASSPRQAASTDTQYF. CDR3 in DNA: TGTGCCAGCTCGCCGAGACAGGCGGCTAGCACAGATACGCAGTATTTT.

The chain joins TRBV6-5 to TRBJ2-5; D unclear. This CDR3 region has 16 residues. CDR1 and CDR2 from the germline V gene are MNHEY and SVGAGI. Trimming took off 0 bases at V and 1 base at J, with 12 bases between the two ends. The CDR3 spells CASSYSGRFRQETQYF. CDR3 bases: TGTGCCAGCAGTTACTCGGGCAGGTTCCGCCAAGAGACCCAGTACTTC.

This clone was observed a handful of times. The chain employs TRBV15 and TRBJ2-5; TRBD2 agrees at 7 bases. From germline, CDR1 is LNHNV and CDR2 YYDKDF (reference sequence). This CDR3 contains 18 residues. Trimming removed 2 bases from V and 5 bases from J; junction bases left unmatched: 17. This CDR3 reads CATSRFALSGREWETQYF. In nucleotides, the CDR3 is TGTGCCACCAGCAGATTTGCCCTGTCGGGGCGGGAGTGGGAGACCCAGTACTTC.

The rearrangement uses TRBV5-8 and TRBJ2-5; TRBD1 aligns across 7 bases. Unmatched junction bases numbered 6, after V lost 2 bases and J lost 2 bases. The CDR3 runs 15 residues. Germline loops: CDR1 SGHTS, CDR2 YDEGEE. CDR3 protein: CASSFRGQEQETQYF. CDR3 DNA sequence: TGTGCCAGCAGCTTTAGAGGACAGGAACAAGAGACCCAGTACTTC.

A few counts support this clone. The chain employs TRBV5-1 and TRBJ2-1; 11 bases are a match to TRBD2. The V segment lost 3 bases and the J segment 6 bases; nucleotides outside the gene matches: 11. CDR1 and CDR2 from the germline V gene are SGHRS and YFSETQ. This CDR3 is built from 17 residues. CDR3 bases: TGCGCCAGCAGCTGGGGGACCGGGACTAGCGGTCCCAATGAGCAGTTCTTC. Protein product: CASSWGTGTSGPNEQFF.

The chain couples TRBV9 to TRBJ2-1; 10 bases are shared with TRBD2. Germline-derived CDR1 and CDR2 are SGDLS and YYNGEE. J was trimmed by 10 bases and V by 3 bases; bases with no gene match: 10. CDR3 size: 15 residues. The CDR3 reads CASSGGLAEPPEQFF. In DNA form, the CDR3 reads TGTGCCAGCAGCGGCGGACTAGCGGAACCCCCGGAGCAGTTCTTC. The full variable domain, in which reference TRBV9 and TRBJ2-1 provide the parts outside the CDR3, is DSGVTQTPKHLITATGQRVTLRCSPRSGDLSVYWYQQSLDQGLQFLIQYYNGEERAKGNILERFSAQQFPDLHSELNLSSLELGDSALYFCASSGGLAEPPEQFFGPGTRLTVL.

This clone appeared a single time. The likely explanation is a read error, given a far larger clone one base away. The V call is TRBV5-6, the J call TRBJ1-5; possibly TRBD1 for D (5 bases). Germline V gene sequence: CDR1 SGHDT, CDR2 YYEEEE. This CDR3 is 16 amino acids long. CDR3 sequence reads: CASSLDGGSINQPRHF. CDR3 sequence (DNA): TGTGCCAGCAGCTTGGATGGGGGATCGATCAATCAGCCCCGGCATTTT.

This clone has only one observation. The rearrangement links TRBV29-1 to TRBJ2-5; 7 nucleotides line up with TRBD1. The CDR3 length is 16 residues. CDR1 and CDR2 from the germline V gene are SQVTM and ANQGSEA. The ends lost 5 bases at V and 5 bases at J; junction bases unmatched: 17. This chain's CDR3 is CSVRGGDRGVGETQYF. Here the CDR3 DNA reads TGCAGCGTTAGAGGGGGCGACAGAGGAGTGGGGGAGACCCAGTACTTC.

The V gene is TRBV5-4, the J gene TRBJ2-1; D possibly corresponds to TRBD1 (5 bases). The V end lost 4 bases, the J end lost 5 bases, and 13 bases lay between the germline ends. The CDR3 extends over 14 amino acids. Germline-derived CDR1 and CDR2 are SGHNT and YYREEE (reference sequence). The CDR3 DNA sequence: TGTGCCAGCAGCCAGGATCAGGGTAACAATGAGCAGTTCTTC. Translation: CASSQDQGNNEQFF.

This clone was counted between two and nine times. J is TRBJ1-1 and V is TRBV5-1; D is undetermined. CDR1 SGHRS and CDR2 YFSETQ come from the germline V gene. The CDR3 is 13 amino acids. V dropped 2 bases and J dropped 0 bases, with 5 bases sitting between them. The CDR3 bases are TGCGCCAGCAGCTTTGCTCTGAACACTGAAGCTTTCTTT. Translating gives CASSFALNTEAFF.

V gene TRBV11-2 combines with J gene TRBJ2-1; a possible D gene is TRBD1 (7 bases). Germline CDR1 is SGHAT and CDR2 is FQNNGV. This CDR3 spans 15 amino acids. Trimming took off 5 bases at V and 4 bases at J, with 15 bases between the two ends. Here the CDR3 DNA reads TGTGCCAGCAGCACTAGCCGACAGGGATACAATGAGCAGTTCTTC. It codes for CASSTSRQGYNEQFF.

This rearrangement joins TRBV14 to TRBJ1-2; D is unclear. This CDR3 comprises 13 residues. Germline CDR1 is SGHDN and CDR2 is FVKESK. Trimming removed 0 bases at V and 8 bases at J, with 10 bases between. CDR3 sequence: CASSQDYSQGYTF. The CDR3 bases are TGTGCCAGCAGCCAAGACTACTCACAAGGCTACACCTTC.

V and J are TRBV2 and TRBJ1-4; TRBD1 is a possible D gene (6 bases). This CDR3 region has 13 residues. The ends were cut back, 7 bases at V and 10 bases at J, with 16 bases in the middle. Germline-derived CDR1 and CDR2 are SNHLY and FYNNEI. CDR3 residues: CASKDSREGKLFF. As DNA, the CDR3 is TGTGCCAGCAAGGACAGCCGGGAGGGAAAACTGTTTTTT.